Below, 25 T cell receptor beta chains from the same sample are listed, as sequenced in a study of cytomegalovirus exposure and HLA in healthy donors. The assay was immunoSEQ multiplex PCR, and TCRdb's table has in-frame clones only and misses some. The sample has hundreds of thousands of clones; roughly 84% are singletons. The sequenced sample was PBMCs. The receptor source for this set is a young woman in good health and CMV-seropositive.

The chain is built from TRBV29-1 and TRBJ2-2; D possibly corresponds to TRBD2 (5 bases). In germline, CDR1 is SQVTM, CDR2 ANQGSEA. This CDR3 has 12 residues. V lost 7 bases and J 1 base, leaving 7 bases between the germline ends. CDR3 bases: TGCAGCGGTCGGGGGAACACCGGGGAGCTGTTTTTT. This translates into CSGRGNTGELFF.

Concerning this clone itself: The junction differs from germline at one of its ends, possibly a read error. J is TRBJ2-7 and V is TRBV7-9; 12 bases map to TRBD1. CDR3 length: 14 residues. Germline CDR1 SEHNR, CDR2 FQNEAQ (reference sequence). DNA of the CDR3: TGTGCCACCAGCTTGGGACAGGGGGCTCGCGAGCAGTACTTC. Residues: CATSLGQGAREQYF.

V is TRBV28 and J is TRBJ2-1, with D possibly TRBD2 on 5 matching bases. This CDR3 contains 15 residues. Trimming removed 7 bases at V and 0 bases at J, with 13 bases between. Germline-derived CDR1 and CDR2 are MDHEN and SYDVKM. The CDR3 here is CASNQRPSSYNEQFF. The DNA for the CDR3 is TGTGCCAGCAACCAGCGGCCGAGCTCCTACAATGAGCAGTTCTTC. Full variable domain (missing parts from reference TRBV28 and TRBJ2-1): DVKVTQSSRYLVKRTGEKVFLECVQDMDHENMFWYRQDPGLGLRLIYFSYDVKMKEKGDIPEGYSVSREKKERFSLILESASTNQTSMYLCASNQRPSSYNEQFFGPGTRLTVL.

The rearrangement links TRBV29-1 to TRBJ1-1; the match to TRBD1 covers 9 bases. Trimming took 6 bases from V and 1 from J; bases not matched to a gene: 6. The CDR3 is 14 residues long. Germline V gene data show CDR1 as SQVTM and CDR2 as ANQGSEA. CDR3 nucleotides: TGCAGCGTCTCCGGGACAGGGCAGAACACTGAAGCTTTCTTT. Residues: CSVSGTGQNTEAFF.

With respect to this clone: Other nucleotide sequences from this sample produce the same CDR3. The J gene is TRBJ2-7, the V gene TRBV15; the D gene is possibly TRBD2 (7 bases). Germline CDR1 reads LNHNV; CDR2 reads YYDKDF (reference sequence). The germline V and J ends were trimmed by 2 bases and 4 bases, with 12 bases remaining between them. The CDR3 is made up of 14 amino acids. This chain's CDR3 is CATSRMGGTYEQYF. In nucleotides, the CDR3 is TGTGCCACCAGCAGAATGGGGGGGACATACGAGCAGTACTTC.

The count of this clone is one. The chain couples TRBV9 to TRBJ2-2; 15 nucleotides line up with TRBD2. Looked up from germline, CDR1 is SGDLS and CDR2 is YYNGEE. The CDR3 consists of 17 residues. Trimming took 6 bases from V and 5 from J; bases not matched to a gene: 8. The CDR3 DNA sequence: TGTGCCAGCACCACGGGACTAGCGGGAGGTGGAACCGGGGAGCTGTTTTTT. Translation: CASTTGLAGGGTGELFF.

V gene TRBV19 combines with J gene TRBJ2-7; the D is unclear. The CDR3 has 14 amino acids. The V and J ends lost 4 bases and 1 base respectively, with 11 bases between them. Germline CDR1 reads LNHDA; CDR2 reads SQIVND (reference sequence). The CDR3 region is CASSTVYSSYEQYF. The DNA of the CDR3 is TGTGCCAGTAGTACTGTATACAGTTCCTACGAGCAGTACTTC.

This clone appeared a few times. V usage is TRBV27 and J usage is TRBJ1-2; D uncertain. There are 14 residues in the CDR3. The V end was cut by 0 bases, the J end by 3 bases, with 8 bases between. Germline V gene sequence: CDR1 MNHEY, CDR2 SMNVEV (reference sequence). Here the CDR3 DNA reads TGTGCCAGCAGTTTATCTCCCCAGTACTATGGCTACACCTTC. Its protein is CASSLSPQYYGYTF.

This chain links TRBV4-1 with TRBJ1-2; 10 bases map to TRBD1. Germline CDR1 reads MGHRA; CDR2 reads YSYEKL. Trimming cost V 0 bases and J 9 bases; bases outside gene matches: 10. This CDR3 comprises 16 residues. The DNA of the CDR3 is TGCGCCAGCAGCCAAGATGTTGGACAGGGGGGTAAGAGCTACACCTTC. Translating it yields CASSQDVGQGGKSYTF.

This rearrangement joins TRBV27 to TRBJ1-2, with 8 bases lining up with TRBD1. This CDR3 region has 16 residues. The junction had 12 bases not matched to a gene; V was cut back by 4 bases and J by 5 bases. Germline V gene data show CDR1 as MNHEY and CDR2 as SMNVEV (reference sequence). This chain's CDR3 is CASSSYPGRGPYGYTF. The DNA of the CDR3 is TGTGCCAGCAGTTCCTATCCGGGCAGGGGGCCTTATGGCTACACCTTC.

The chain carries TRBV18 and TRBJ2-1, with 12 bases identical to TRBD2. CDR1 is KGHSH and CDR2 is LQKENI in the germline V gene. V shed 2 bases and J 7 bases; nucleotides not matched to a gene: 3. The length of the CDR3 is 15 residues. CDR3 nucleotide sequence: TGTGCCAGCTCACCATTGACTAGCGGGGGTAATGAGCAGTTCTTC. Translation: CASSPLTSGGNEQFF.

This chain connects TRBV5-1 to TRBJ2-1; the match to TRBD2 covers 8 bases. Germline V CDR1 and CDR2: SGHRS, YFSETQ. CDR3 length equals 14 residues. V lost 5 bases to trimming and J lost 2 bases; unmatched junction nucleotides: 3. The CDR3: CASRREVTYNEQFF. DNA of the CDR3: TGCGCCAGCAGGCGGGAGGTTACCTACAATGAGCAGTTCTTC.

The V and J genes are TRBV9 and TRBJ2-5; TRBD2 matches 7 bases. The length of the CDR3 is 18 residues. Germline V CDR1 and CDR2: SGDLS, YYNGEE. J gave up 2 bases and V 2 bases, and 15 bases lay outside the gene matches. Written as DNA, the CDR3 is TGTGCCAGCAGCGTGGGAAACTCGACCTCCGGGGGGCAAGAGACCCAGTACTTC. Translation gives CASSVGNSTSGGQETQYF. Full variable domain (outside the CDR3, taken from reference TRBV9 and TRBJ2-5): DSGVTQTPKHLITATGQRVTLRCSPRSGDLSVYWYQQSLDQGLQFLIQYYNGEERAKGNILERFSAQQFPDLHSELNLSSLELGDSALYFCASSVGNSTSGGQETQYFGPGTRLLVL.

The chain is built from TRBV5-1 and TRBJ2-7; D gene uncertain. CDR3 length: 13 amino acids. The germline CDR1 and CDR2 sequences are SGHRS and YFSETQ. Trimming cost V 4 bases and J 7 bases, with 15 bases left between them. DNA for the CDR3: TGCGCCAGCAGCGTTGAACCCCAGGCGGAGCAGTACTTC. Protein: CASSVEPQAEQYF. Supplemented by reference TRBV5-1 and TRBJ2-7, the full variable domain reads KAGVTQTPRYLIKTRGQQVTLSCSPISGHRSVSWYQQTPGQGLQFLFEYFSETQRNKGNFPGRFSGRQFSNSRSEMNVSTLELGDSALYLCASSVEPQAEQYFGPGTRLTVT.

In this sample, this clone turned up a few times. This chain uses TRBV6-4 with TRBJ2-3; 10 bases fit TRBD2. The J segment lost 2 bases and the V segment lost 3 bases, leaving 2 bases of the junction unmatched. The CDR3 runs 15 residues. Germline loops: CDR1 MRHNA, CDR2 SNTAGT. CDR3 DNA: TGTGCCAGCAGTGAACTAGCGGGGTCCACAGATACGCAGTATTTT. Protein sequence: CASSELAGSTDTQYF.

The chain combines TRBV27 with TRBJ1-1; D gene ambiguous. The CDR3 is 16 amino acids. V was clipped by 4 bases and J by 7 bases, with 22 bases between them. Per germline, CDR1 MNHEY and CDR2 SMNVEV (reference sequence). CDR3 bases: TGTGCCAGCAGTTCTGGCGGCGCCGGGCTCGGAGGTGAAGCTTTCTTT. Protein: CASSSGGAGLGGEAFF.

The chain is built from TRBV28 and TRBJ2-7; TRBD1 might be the D (6 bases). The CDR3 spans 15 residues. The V gene lost 2 bases and the J gene lost 0 bases, with 11 bases spanning the gap. Germline lookup yields CDR1 MDHEN and CDR2 SYDVKM. CDR3 amino acids: CASSLMTGRSYEQYF. The CDR3 DNA sequence: TGTGCCAGCAGTTTAATGACAGGTCGCTCCTACGAGCAGTACTTC.

The chain couples TRBV2 to TRBJ2-1; D is perhaps TRBD2 (6 bases). Germline loops: CDR1 SNHLY, CDR2 FYNNEI. V dropped 8 bases and J dropped 4 bases, with 12 bases sitting between them. The CDR3 runs to 13 residues. The CDR3 loop is CASRPGTYNEQFF. The CDR3 region has the DNA TGTGCCAGCCGCCCTGGGACTTACAATGAGCAGTTCTTC. The whole variable domain, remainder taken from reference TRBV2 and TRBJ2-1, is EPEVTQTPSHQVTQMGQEVILRCVPISNHLYFYWYRQILGQKVEFLVSFYNNEISEKSEIFDDQFSVERPDGSNFTLKIRSTKLEDSAMYFCASRPGTYNEQFFGPGTRLTVL.

This clone has a single count. As DNA, the CDR3 is TGTGCCAGCAGCCGGGGGGGAGTCGGCTACACCTTC. It yields the protein CASSRGGVGYTF. The chain couples TRBV27 to TRBJ1-2, with D perhaps TRBD1 (5 bases). This CDR3 is 12 amino acids long. Trimming cost V 6 bases and J 8 bases, with 13 bases left between them. Germline CDR1 and CDR2: MNHEY and SMNVEV (reference sequence).

This chain connects TRBV4-1 to TRBJ2-7; 12 bases map to TRBD1. CDR3 length: 15 amino acids. Trimming removed 6 bases from V and 6 bases from J; junction bases left unmatched: 9. The germline gives CDR1 MGHRA, CDR2 YSYEKL. This CDR3 is CASSLTGTGGFEQYF. As DNA, the CDR3 is TGCGCCAGCAGTCTTACCGGGACAGGGGGCTTCGAGCAGTACTTC.

The chain combines TRBV11-3 with TRBJ2-7; 15 bases match TRBD2. V trimming: 4 bases; J trimming: 4 bases; junction bases outside the gene matches: 2. Germline V gives CDR1 SGHNT, CDR2 YENEEA. This CDR3 is built from 15 residues. CDR3: CASSSGLAGGYEQYF. Here the CDR3 DNA reads TGTGCCAGCAGCTCGGGACTAGCGGGAGGATACGAGCAGTACTTC.

The DNA for the CDR3 is TGTGCCAGCAGTTCCCCCCACACTGGAAACACCATATATTTT. It specifies CASSSPHTGNTIYF. The gene calls are TRBV28 and TRBJ1-3; D gene uncertain. V was pared by 4 bases and J by 2 bases, with 9 bases between. CDR1 and CDR2 (germline): MDHEN, SYDVKM. This CDR3 has 14 residues.

This sequence joins TRBV2 and TRBJ2-1; 8 bases line up with TRBD2. Germline values: CDR1 SNHLY, CDR2 FYNNEI. The CDR3 has 17 residues. With V trimmed by 8 bases and J by 8 bases, 20 bases remained unmatched. Here the CDR3 reads CASLKPPAGVIPDEQFF. DNA for the CDR3: TGTGCCAGCTTGAAGCCCCCAGCGGGAGTGATCCCGGATGAGCAGTTCTTC.

The rearrangement links TRBV27 to TRBJ1-5, with D perhaps matching TRBD1 (5 bases). This CDR3 region has 17 residues. Germline V gene data show CDR1 as MNHEY and CDR2 as SMNVEV (reference sequence). The ends were cut back, 5 bases at V and 3 bases at J, with 20 bases in the middle. This CDR3 reads CASSPTRGGVFNQPQHF. The CDR3 DNA sequence: TGTGCCAGCAGTCCCACTCGGGGAGGGGTCTTCAATCAGCCCCAGCATTTT.

The chain has TRBV25-1 and TRBJ1-1; D not certain. The V and J ends lost 3 bases and 3 bases respectively, with 8 bases between them. The length of the CDR3 is 13 residues. Germline assignment: CDR1 MGHDK and CDR2 SYGVNS. CDR3 sequence reads: CASSDQTHTEAFF. In DNA, the CDR3 is TGTGCCAGCAGTGATCAGACTCACACTGAAGCTTTCTTT.